Below are 4 T cell receptor beta chains sequenced from a single sample in a study of cytotoxic CD8 clonotypes in ibrutinib-treated CLL. Sequencing was performed with immunoSEQ multiplex PCR; in TCRdb, only in-frame clones are kept and a portion is missing. This table has 200,000 to 250,000 clones, 70% appearing once. Sequenced material: PBMCs, taken after 24 months of ibrutinib treatment. These receptors all come from a human donor with chronic lymphocytic leukemia.

This rearrangement joins TRBV4-1 to TRBJ2-7; D possibly uses TRBD1 or TRBD2 (5 bases each). V was cut by 0 bases and J by 3 bases, with 9 bases left in between. The germline V gene has CDR1 MGHRA and CDR2 YSYEKL. The CDR3 length is 14 residues. CDR3 in DNA: TGCGCCAGCAGCCAAGAGGGGGACGGCTACGAGCAGTACTTC. Its translation: CASSQEGDGYEQYF.

This chain uses TRBV5-1 with TRBJ2-7; D possibly corresponds to TRBD2 (6 bases). Trimming took off 2 bases at V and 4 bases at J, with 13 bases between the two ends. The germline gives CDR1 SGHRS, CDR2 YFSETQ. The CDR3 consists of 14 residues. CDR3 bases: TGCGCCAGCAGCTTTGGGACGGGGAGGTACGAGCAGTACTTC. Translation: CASSFGTGRYEQYF.

The chain combines TRBV29-1 with TRBJ2-5, with TRBD2 matching 9 bases. CDR1 and CDR2 from the germline V gene are SQVTM and ANQGSEA. There are 15 residues in the CDR3. The V gene end was trimmed by 3 bases and the J gene end by 1 base; junction bases not matched to a gene: 6. CDR3 sequence (DNA): TGCAGCGTTGATCCGGTAGCGGGGGCCCAAGAGACCCAGTACTTC. Translation gives CSVDPVAGAQETQYF.

The chain couples TRBV15 to TRBJ2-1; 8 bases match TRBD2. The CDR3 has 16 amino acids. In germline, CDR1 is LNHNV, CDR2 YYDKDF (reference sequence). J was trimmed by 9 bases and V by 5 bases; bases with no gene match: 15. The CDR3 nucleotides read TGTGCCACCAGCTCAGATACAGGGACTAGTATTGGTGAGCAGTTCTTC. Protein sequence: CATSSDTGTSIGEQFF.